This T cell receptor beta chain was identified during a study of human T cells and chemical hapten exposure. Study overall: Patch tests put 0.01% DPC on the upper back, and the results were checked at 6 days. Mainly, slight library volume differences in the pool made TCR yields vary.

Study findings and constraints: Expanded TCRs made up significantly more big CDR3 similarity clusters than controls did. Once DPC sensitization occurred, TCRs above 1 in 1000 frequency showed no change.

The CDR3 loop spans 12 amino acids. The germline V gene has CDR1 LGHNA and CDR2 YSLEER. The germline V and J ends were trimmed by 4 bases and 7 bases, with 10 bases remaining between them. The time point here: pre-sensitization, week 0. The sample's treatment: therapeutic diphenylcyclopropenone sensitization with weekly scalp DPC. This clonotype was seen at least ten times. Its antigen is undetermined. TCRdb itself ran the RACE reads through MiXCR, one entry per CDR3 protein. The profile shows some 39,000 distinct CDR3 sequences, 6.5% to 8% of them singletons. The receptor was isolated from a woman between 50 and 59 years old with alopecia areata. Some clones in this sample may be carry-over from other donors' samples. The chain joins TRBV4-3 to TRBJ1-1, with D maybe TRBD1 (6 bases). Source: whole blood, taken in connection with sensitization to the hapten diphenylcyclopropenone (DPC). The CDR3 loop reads CASSRVQGEAFF. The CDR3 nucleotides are TGCGCCAGCAGCCGGGTACAGGGTGAAGCTTTCTTT.